These 22 T cell receptor beta chains were all obtained from the same sample, sequenced in a study of cytomegalovirus exposure and HLA in healthy donors. The primer mix had 60 Vbeta and 13 Jbeta primers. Generated by immunoSEQ multiplex PCR, the TCRdb table keeps only in-frame clones and is missing some. The sample includes more than 95,000 clones, around three quarters of them seen just once. The source material was PBMCs. These receptors were obtained from a female donor in good health and CMV-seronegative.

CDR3 residues: CASSVTGYNNEKLFF. CDR3 nucleotides: TGTGCCAGCAGTGTGACTGGGTACAATAATGAAAAACTGTTTTTT. The chain uses TRBV6-1 and TRBJ1-4; D is unclear. The CDR3 has 15 amino acids. Trimming took off 4 bases at V and 4 bases at J, with 13 bases between the two ends. Per germline, CDR1 MNHNS and CDR2 SASEGT.

The genes are TRBV2 and TRBJ2-5, with TRBD1 matching over 9 bases. The DNA end favors TRBJ2-7, so the J call may be wrong. The germline gives CDR1 SNHLY, CDR2 FYNNEI. This CDR3 region has 15 residues. The DNA of the CDR3 is TGTGCCAGCAATCCCACCGGGACAGGGCGCGGCGAGCAGTACTTC. It yields the protein CASNPTGTGRGEQYF.

This clone was detected only once. The genes are TRBV2 and TRBJ2-7; 11 bases match TRBD1. V shed 5 bases and J 1 base; nucleotides not matched to a gene: 1. CDR3 size: 14 residues. CDR1 is SNHLY, CDR2 FYNNEI, per germline. DNA of the CDR3: TGTGCCAGCAGTAGGGACAGGGGGTCCTACGAGCAGTACTTC. Translating gives CASSRDRGSYEQYF.

In nucleotides, the CDR3 is TGCGCCAGCAGCTTGGTTGGGACTAGCGACAAAGAGACCCAGTACTTC. Residues: CASSLVGTSDKETQYF. The chain couples TRBV5-1 to TRBJ2-5; 10 bases are shared with TRBD2. The J segment lost 3 bases and the V segment lost 0 bases, leaving 5 bases of the junction unmatched. The CDR3 is 16 residues long. Germline CDR1 is SGHRS and CDR2 is YFSETQ.

The CDR3, as DNA: TGTGCCATCAGCCCAGGGGGCGGCGAGACCCAGTACTTC. Residues: CAISPGGGETQYF. The chain is built from TRBV10-3 and TRBJ2-5; TRBD1 matches at 8 bases. The germline CDR1 and CDR2 sequences are ENHRY and SYGVKD. The V and J ends lost 6 bases and 5 bases, in that order; junction bases with no gene match: 5. There are 13 residues in the CDR3.

The chain has TRBV5-6 and TRBJ2-1; 8 bases agree with TRBD2. This CDR3 has 15 amino acids. The junction had 3 bases not matched to a gene; V was cut back by 4 bases and J by 0 bases. CDR1 is SGHDT, CDR2 YYEEEE, per germline. The CDR3 nucleotides are TGTGCCAGCAGCGCTGCGGGGGGCTCCTACAATGAGCAGTTCTTC. This encodes CASSAAGGSYNEQFF.

This sequence joins TRBV28 and TRBJ2-5; perhaps TRBD1 as D (6 bases). Trimming stripped 2 bases from V and 4 bases from J, with 11 bases between. The CDR3 runs to 14 residues. Per germline, CDR1 MDHEN and CDR2 SYDVKM. The CDR3 spells CASSLQGWGETQYF. The CDR3 nucleotides read TGTGCCAGCAGTTTACAGGGGTGGGGAGAGACCCAGTACTTC.

The table lists this clone with a few counts. This chain links TRBV7-6 with TRBJ2-5, with D possibly matching TRBD1 (6 bases). Per germline, CDR1 SGHVS and CDR2 FNYEAQ. CDR3 length: 16 residues. The germline V and J ends were trimmed by 4 bases and 6 bases, with 21 bases remaining between them. The CDR3 protein is CASSSTMPGQQQTQYF. DNA of the CDR3: TGTGCCAGCAGCTCAACCATGCCCGGACAGCAACAGACCCAGTACTTC.

The rearrangement joins TRBV5-1 to TRBJ1-4, with a possible D match to TRBD1 (6 bases). This CDR3 has 15 residues. Germline values: CDR1 SGHRS, CDR2 YFSETQ. V was shortened by 0 bases and J by 5 bases, with 11 bases between the two germline ends. Here the CDR3 DNA reads TGCGCCAGCAGCTTGGATACACAGGGAAATGAAAAACTGTTTTTT. Residues: CASSLDTQGNEKLFF.

The chain uses TRBV7-9 and TRBJ1-5; TRBD1 might be the D (5 bases). This CDR3 region has 13 residues. Germline CDR1 SEHNR, CDR2 FQNEAQ (reference sequence). Trimming took 8 bases from V and 7 from J, leaving 15 bases between them. The CDR3 nucleotides are TGTGCCAGCCAATCAGGTCAGGGACAGCCCCAGCATTTT. Its protein is CASQSGQGQPQHF. Variable domain in full (rest from reference TRBV7-9 and TRBJ1-5): DTGVSQNPRHKITKRGQNVTFRCDPISEHNRLYWYRQTLGQGPEFLTYFQNEAQLEKSRLLSDRFSAERPKGSFSTLEIQRTEQGDSAMYLCASQSGQGQPQHFGDGTRLSIL.

V gene TRBV10-2 combines with J gene TRBJ2-7, with 11 nucleotides matching TRBD2. Germline V gene data show CDR1 as WSHSY and CDR2 as SAAADI. The junction had 4 bases not matched to a gene; V was cut back by 6 bases and J by 3 bases. This CDR3 comprises 14 residues. CDR3 nucleotide sequence: TGCGCCAGCAGCCCGACTAGCGGGGACTACGAGCAGTACTTC. Its protein is CASSPTSGDYEQYF.

The gene calls are TRBV9 and TRBJ2-5; D is ambiguous. V lost 4 bases to trimming and J lost 5 bases, with 21 bases between them. The CDR3 loop spans 16 amino acids. Per germline, CDR1 SGDLS and CDR2 YYNGEE. CDR3: CASSPPGTTSGETQYF. In nucleotides, the CDR3 is TGTGCCAGCAGCCCCCCAGGAACGACGAGTGGGGAGACCCAGTACTTC.

The chain has TRBV28 and TRBJ2-6; 8 positions agree with TRBD1. V lost 6 bases, J lost 0 bases, and 13 bases stayed unmatched. The CDR3 contains 19 residues. Germline values: CDR1 MDHEN, CDR2 SYDVKM. This CDR3 reads CASSYLRQGKYSGANVLTF. The CDR3 nucleotides are TGTGCCAGCAGCTATCTCCGACAGGGGAAATACTCTGGGGCCAACGTCCTGACTTTC.

This chain joins TRBV5-5 and TRBJ1-3; perhaps TRBD1 as D (5 bases). CDR1 and CDR2 from the germline V gene are SGHKS and YYEKEE (reference sequence). V gave up 6 bases and J gave up 1 base, with 8 bases separating them. The CDR3 spans 13 residues. The CDR3 coding sequence is TGTGCCAGCAATCAGGGTTCTGGAAACACCATATATTTT. Protein: CASNQGSGNTIYF.

This clone was picked up one time. The V call is TRBV7-8, the J call TRBJ2-3; 9 positions agree with TRBD2. V lost 1 base, J lost 8 bases, and 4 bases stayed unmatched. This CDR3 is 14 amino acids long. Germline-derived CDR1 and CDR2 are SGHVS and FQNEAQ. DNA for the CDR3: TGTGCCAGCAGCTTAGTAGCGGGAGTCGGTACGCAGTATTTT. It translates to CASSLVAGVGTQYF.

In its sample, this clone was seen a few times. The J gene is TRBJ2-7, the V gene TRBV15; 13 bases align to TRBD2. The length of the CDR3 is 14 residues. V lost 7 bases to trimming and J lost 7 bases; unmatched junction nucleotides: 7. Germline CDR1 reads LNHNV; CDR2 reads YYDKDF (reference sequence). CDR3 sequence (DNA): TGTGCCACCACCAGGACTAGCGGGAGTCGGGAGCAGTACTTC. Translation gives CATTRTSGSREQYF.

The CDR3 DNA reads TGTGCCAGCAGCCAAGATCCGTCCTACGAGCAGTACTTC. Residues: CASSQDPSYEQYF. This rearrangement joins TRBV14 to TRBJ2-7; no clear D. Trimming left V 0 bases short and J 1 base short, with 4 bases between. The CDR3 consists of 13 residues. Germline-derived CDR1 and CDR2 are SGHDN and FVKESK.

The rearrangement joins TRBV27 to TRBJ2-3; no reliable D call. The CDR3 totals 14 residues. The germline gives CDR1 MNHEY, CDR2 SMNVEV (reference sequence). The V end lost 6 bases, the J end lost 4 bases, and 14 bases lay between the germline ends. The CDR3 spells CASSPSGSPDTQYF. DNA for the CDR3: TGTGCCAGCAGCCCAAGTGGTAGCCCAGATACGCAGTATTTT.

The CDR3 loop is CASSFPGTGGKNTIYF. CDR3 coding DNA: TGTGCCAGCAGCTTCCCCGGGACAGGGGGCAAAAACACCATATATTTT. This chain uses TRBV5-4 with TRBJ1-3; 12 bases fit TRBD1. Germline loops: CDR1 SGHNT, CDR2 YYREEE (reference sequence). The J segment lost 6 bases and the V segment lost 2 bases, leaving 6 bases of the junction unmatched. This CDR3 comprises 16 residues.

The chain employs TRBV6-1 and TRBJ2-1, with a weak D call TRBD1 (7 bases). In germline, CDR1 is MNHNS, CDR2 SASEGT. The CDR3 extends over 15 amino acids. V was cut by 2 bases and J by 4 bases, with 12 bases left in between. CDR3 in amino acids: CASSERGTDYNEQFF. CDR3 bases: TGTGCCAGCAGTGAACGGGGGACAGATTACAATGAGCAGTTCTTC.

This chain uses TRBV19 with TRBJ1-5, with D possibly matching TRBD1 (6 bases). V was clipped by 5 bases and J by 6 bases, with 11 bases between them. Germline CDR1 LNHDA, CDR2 SQIVND (reference sequence). This CDR3 contains 13 residues. CDR3 nucleotides: TGTGCCAGTAGTCCACAGGGTAGTCAGCCCCAGCATTTT. Translating gives CASSPQGSQPQHF. Full variable domain (rest looked up from reference TRBV19 and TRBJ1-5): DGGITQSPKYLFRKEGQNVTLSCEQNLNHDAMYWYRQDPGQGLRLIYYSQIVNDFQKGDIAEGYSVSREKKESFPLTVTSAQKNPTAFYLCASSPQGSQPQHFGDGTRLSIL.

The chain links TRBV28 to TRBJ2-7; the D gene is possibly TRBD1 (6 bases). The CDR3 is made up of 15 amino acids. Trimming shortened V by 5 bases and J by 1 base, and 15 bases separated the two germline ends. Germline V lookup: CDR1 MDHEN, CDR2 SYDVKM. The DNA for the CDR3 is TGTGCCAGCAGTGCAACCGGGACACAGTCCTACGAGCAGTACTTC. Protein product: CASSATGTQSYEQYF.